The clone carrying this TCR beta chain appeared many times. Its target is unknown. The sample comes from a study of T cell repertoires in cytomegalovirus infection. Whole-study context: Shared public TCR beta signatures pointed to both CMV infection and a matching HLA type.

General observations from the study: CMV carriers with the relevant HLA were identified by cumulative public TCR beta family frequency. In two of eight donors, the top clonotype was HLA-C-restricted CMV-specific.

One entry per CDR3 protein, called by TCRdb with MiXCR from the reads. The data hold some 150,000 distinct CDR3 sequences, with more than 30% observed a single time. The sample here was CD8+ T cells from cultured PBMCs, taken from culture after CMV antigen stimulation. This receptor was identified in a human donor in good health (CMV status not recorded). Some clones in this sample may be carry-over from other donors' samples.

The CDR3 region has the DNA TGTGCCAGCAGCTGGGGGGGCCTCCAGGGACAATCACAAGAGACCCAGTACTTC. It yields the protein CASSWGGLQGQSQETQYF. The chain recombines TRBV5-6 with TRBJ2-5; D might be TRBD2 (7 bases). The V and J ends lost 3 bases and 2 bases respectively, with 23 bases between them. This CDR3 spans 18 amino acids. Per the germline V gene, CDR1 is SGHDT and CDR2 is YYEEEE.